This TCR beta chain is drawn from a study of metastatic and nonmetastatic thyroid tumors. For the study at large: For malignant and benign thyroid patients, tumor or nodule tissue and blood were the sources whose repertoires were compared.

With regard to this clone: Antigen specificity is unknown.

The study's findings and limits: According to reports, the diversity of TCR beta was significantly higher in malignant thyroid tumors than in benign nodules, and this held in both blood and tumor samples.

Germline values: CDR1 MDHEN, CDR2 SYDVKM. This CDR3 has 14 amino acids. V lost 9 bases to trimming and J lost 7 bases; unmatched junction nucleotides: 11. Each patient came to thyroid surgery without any prior treatment (of any kind). Methods used by the authors: Variation in CDR3 across clinicopathological groups served as the basis for constructing a distant-metastasis classifier in papillary thyroid cancer. TCRdb re-called the PCR reads with MiXCR. It is TCRdb's table, rather than the study itself, that gives the V and J calls and clone size. The table shows 5,500 to 7,000 clones, with around 16% occurring only once.

The chain has TRBV28 and TRBJ2-7; 11 positions match TRBD2. This clonotype was obtained from a male donor with papillary thyroid cancer or a benign thyroid nodule (not recorded which). Some clones in this sample may be carry-over from other donors' samples. The sequencing input was tumor tissue. CDR3 in DNA: TGTGCCAGGCGACCACTAGCGGGAGAGGAAGAGCAGTACTTC. Its translation: CARRPLAGEEEQYF.